The present TCR beta chain was sequenced within a study of radiotherapy plus CTLA-4 blockade in lung cancer. Study-level information: Among patients, around 19% showed objective responses, and approximately 31% had disease control. General study findings and limits: Best predicting response, reportedly, were early blood T cell clone dynamics, with interferon-beta. Blood TCR clones of tumor origin expanded after radiotherapy plus ipilimumab.

People whose metastatic non-small-cell lung cancer was chemo-refractory got focal radiation along with CTLA-4 blockade by ipilimumab. Germline V gene sequence: CDR1 MNHEY, CDR2 SVGAGI. This CDR3 comprises 14 residues. The V end was cut by 5 bases, the J end by 4 bases, with 14 bases between. Comments on this clone: The antigen is undetermined.

Produced via immunoSEQ multiplex PCR; TCRdb's table is partial and in-frame only. The table includes about 60,000 clones, around 69% detected once. The sequencing used peripheral blood, collected from a patient treated with radiotherapy plus ipilimumab. The chain links TRBV6-5 to TRBJ1-2; maybe TRBD1 (5 bases). The source of this sequence is a human donor with non-small cell lung cancer who had a complete response to radiotherapy plus ipilimumab. The CDR3 reads CASSRVTGGYGYTF. Written as DNA, the CDR3 is TGTGCCAGCAGTCGCGTCACGGGGGGCTATGGCTACACCTTC.